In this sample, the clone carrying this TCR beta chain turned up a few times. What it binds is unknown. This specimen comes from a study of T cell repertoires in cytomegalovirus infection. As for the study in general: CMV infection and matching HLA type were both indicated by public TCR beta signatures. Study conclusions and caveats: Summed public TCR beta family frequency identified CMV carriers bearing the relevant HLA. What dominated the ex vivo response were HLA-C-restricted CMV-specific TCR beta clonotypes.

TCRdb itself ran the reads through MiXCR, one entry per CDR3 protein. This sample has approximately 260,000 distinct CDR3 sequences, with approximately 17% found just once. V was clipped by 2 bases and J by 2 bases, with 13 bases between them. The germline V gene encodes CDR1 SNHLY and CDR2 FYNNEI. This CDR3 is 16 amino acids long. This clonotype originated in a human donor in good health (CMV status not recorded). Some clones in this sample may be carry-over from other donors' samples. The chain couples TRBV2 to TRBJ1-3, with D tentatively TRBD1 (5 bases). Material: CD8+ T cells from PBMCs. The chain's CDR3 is CASSEYVGLAGNTIYF. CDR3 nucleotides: TGTGCCAGCAGTGAATACGTGGGGCTGGCTGGAAACACCATATATTTT.